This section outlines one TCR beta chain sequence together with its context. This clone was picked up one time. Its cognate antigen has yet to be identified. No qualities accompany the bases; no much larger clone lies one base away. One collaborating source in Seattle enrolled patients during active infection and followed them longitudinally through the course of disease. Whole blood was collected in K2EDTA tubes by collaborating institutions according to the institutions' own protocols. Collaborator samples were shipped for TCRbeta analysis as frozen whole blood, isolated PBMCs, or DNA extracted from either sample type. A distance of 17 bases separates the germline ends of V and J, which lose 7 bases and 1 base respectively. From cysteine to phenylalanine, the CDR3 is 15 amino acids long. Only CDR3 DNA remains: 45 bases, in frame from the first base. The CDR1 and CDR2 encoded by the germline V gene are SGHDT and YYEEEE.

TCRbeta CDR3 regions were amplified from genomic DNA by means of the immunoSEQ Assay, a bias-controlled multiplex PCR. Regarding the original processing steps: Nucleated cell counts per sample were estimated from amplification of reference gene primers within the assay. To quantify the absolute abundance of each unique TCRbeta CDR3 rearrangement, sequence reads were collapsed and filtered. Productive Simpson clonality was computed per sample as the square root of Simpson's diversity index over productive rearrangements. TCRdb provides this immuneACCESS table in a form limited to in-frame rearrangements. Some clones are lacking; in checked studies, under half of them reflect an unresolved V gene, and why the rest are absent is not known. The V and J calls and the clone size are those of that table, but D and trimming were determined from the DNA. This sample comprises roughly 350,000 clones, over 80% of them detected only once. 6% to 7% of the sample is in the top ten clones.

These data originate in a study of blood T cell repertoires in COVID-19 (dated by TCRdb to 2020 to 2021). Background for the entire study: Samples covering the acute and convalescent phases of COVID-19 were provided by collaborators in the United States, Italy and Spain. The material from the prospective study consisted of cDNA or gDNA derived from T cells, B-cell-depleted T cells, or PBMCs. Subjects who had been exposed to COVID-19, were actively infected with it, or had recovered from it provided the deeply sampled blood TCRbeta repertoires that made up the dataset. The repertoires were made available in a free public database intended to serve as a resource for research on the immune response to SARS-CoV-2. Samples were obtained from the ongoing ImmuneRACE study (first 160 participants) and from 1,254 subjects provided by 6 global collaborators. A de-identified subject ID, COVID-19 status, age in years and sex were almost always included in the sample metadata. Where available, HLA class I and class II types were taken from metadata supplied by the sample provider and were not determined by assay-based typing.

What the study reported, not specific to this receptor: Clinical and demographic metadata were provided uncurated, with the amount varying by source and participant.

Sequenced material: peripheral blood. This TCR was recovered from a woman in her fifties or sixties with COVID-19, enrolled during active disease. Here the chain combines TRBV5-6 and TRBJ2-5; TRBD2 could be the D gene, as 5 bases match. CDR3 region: CASAENGILQETQYF. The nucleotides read TGTGCCAGCGCCGAGAACGGGATCCTCCAAGAGACCCAGTACTTC.